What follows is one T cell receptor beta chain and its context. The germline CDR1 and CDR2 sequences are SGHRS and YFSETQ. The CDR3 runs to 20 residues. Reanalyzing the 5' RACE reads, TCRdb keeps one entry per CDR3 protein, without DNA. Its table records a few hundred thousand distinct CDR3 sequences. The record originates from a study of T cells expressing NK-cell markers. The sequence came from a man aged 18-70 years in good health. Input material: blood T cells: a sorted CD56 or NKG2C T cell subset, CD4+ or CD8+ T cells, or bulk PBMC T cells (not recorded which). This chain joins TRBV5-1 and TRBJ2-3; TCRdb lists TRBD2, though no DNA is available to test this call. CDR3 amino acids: CASSLRLAGEHSTSTDTQYF.